This T cell receptor (beta chain) was captured by sequencing in a study of OX40 agonist ivuxolimab in advanced cancers. As regards this clone: Its antigen is undetermined.

Sequencing was performed with immunoSEQ multiplex PCR; in TCRdb, only in-frame clones are kept and a portion is missing. The data contain around 94,000 clones, about nine tenths of them seen just once; the ten biggest clones take up approximately 0.3%. From germline, CDR1 is SGHTA and CDR2 FQGNSA. CDR3 length: 14 amino acids. The V and J ends lost 0 bases and 1 base respectively, with 6 bases between them. Study conclusions and caveats: With doses of 0.1 to 3.0 mg/kg, CD4+ and CD8+ blood T cells had undergone clonal expansion by week 6.

This TCR was recovered from an adult with an advanced solid tumor such as melanoma, head and neck, liver or kidney cancer. This chain connects TRBV7-2 to TRBJ1-1; perhaps TRBD1 as D (6 bases). The starting material was CD4+ or CD8+ T cells sorted from blood, obtained in a trial of the OX40 agonist ivuxolimab. CDR3 coding DNA: TGTGCCAGCAGCTTAGCGACAGGGAACACTGAAGCTTTCTTT. Translated, it gives CASSLATGNTEAFF.